These 5 T cell receptor beta chains were sequenced from one sample in a study of T cell repertoires in cytomegalovirus infection. In TCRdb, the reads were re-called with MiXCR into one record per CDR3 protein. This sample yields about 100,000 distinct CDR3 sequences, of which 15% to 20% are seen a single time; about 7.3% belongs to the top ten. Sample: PBMCs. These receptors were collected from a human donor in good health (CMV status not recorded). Some clones in this sample may be carry-over from other donors' samples.

Many counts were recorded for this clonotype. This sequence joins TRBV7-8 and TRBJ1-5; D is ambiguous. This CDR3 region has 19 residues. Trimming took off 2 bases at V and 4 bases at J, with 24 bases between the two ends. Germline values: CDR1 SGHVS, CDR2 FQNEAQ. CDR3 DNA sequence: TGTGCCAGCAGCTTAAATCGGGCCAGGATATATTCGCGGAATCAGCCCCAGCATTTT. Translated: CASSLNRARIYSRNQPQHF.

This clonotype was recorded a few times. This sequence joins TRBV27 and TRBJ2-1; 9 positions match TRBD1. The CDR3 has 12 residues. Looked up from germline, CDR1 is MNHEY and CDR2 is SMNVEV (reference sequence). J gave up 9 bases and V 8 bases, and 5 bases lay outside the gene matches. The CDR3 DNA sequence: TGTGCCAGCGGGACAGGGCGGGGTGAGCAGTTCTTC. This sequence encodes CASGTGRGEQFF.

This clonotype has at least ten counts. The V and J genes are TRBV6-5 and TRBJ2-1, with D perhaps matching TRBD2 (5 bases). The V and J ends lost 2 bases and 12 bases respectively, with 20 bases between them. The germline gives CDR1 MNHEY, CDR2 SVGAGI. CDR3 length: 15 residues. In DNA form, the CDR3 reads TGTGCCAGCAGTTACCGGATGCGGGCCTCAAGGGCGCAGTTCTTC. Protein product: CASSYRMRASRAQFF.

This clonotype was detected ten times or more. The genes are TRBV7-9 and TRBJ2-5; D gene uncertain. The CDR3 contains 13 residues. Per the germline V gene, CDR1 is SEHNR and CDR2 is FQNEAQ (reference sequence). V lost 2 bases and J lost 2, with 6 bases in between. The CDR3 DNA is TGTGCCAGCAGCTTAAGAAATCAAGAGACCCAGTACTTC. Translated: CASSLRNQETQYF. Full variable domain (outside the CDR3, taken from reference TRBV7-9 and TRBJ2-5): DTGVSQNPRHKITKRGQNVTFRCDPISEHNRLYWYRQTLGQGPEFLTYFQNEAQLEKSRLLSDRFSAERPKGSFSTLEIQRTEQGDSAMYLCASSLRNQETQYFGPGTRLLVL.

Concerning this clonotype: This may stem from a read error, because a much larger clone lies one nucleotide away. The J gene is TRBJ2-5, the V gene TRBV9, with TRBD2 matching 8 bases. The CDR3 contains 14 residues. The germline V gene encodes CDR1 SGDLS and CDR2 YYNGEE. In nucleotides, the CDR3 is TGTGCCAGCAGCGTAGAAAGCGGGGGAGAGACCCAGTCCTTC. Its protein is CASSVESGGETQSF. Drawing the rest from reference TRBV9 and TRBJ2-5, the complete variable domain is DSGVTQTPKHLITATGQRVTLRCSPRSGDLSVYWYQQSLDQGLQFLIQYYNGEERAKGNILERFSAQQFPDLHSELNLSSLELGDSALYFCASSVESGGETQSFGPGTRLLVL.